These 25 T cell receptor beta chains were all obtained from the same sample, sequenced in a study of CD8+CD57+ T cells in acquired aplastic anemia. Template material for TCR beta VDJ and CDR3 profiling consisted of genomic DNA. MiXCR was run by TCRdb on the reads, yielding one entry per CDR3 protein. The data show around 200,000 distinct CDR3 sequences, roughly 57% seen once. Material for sequencing was sorted CD4+, CD8+, or CD8+CD57+ T cells (not recorded which) from PBMCs. Receptor source: a human donor in good health.

V usage is TRBV19 and J usage is TRBJ2-7; 9 bases align to TRBD1. This CDR3 is 15 amino acids long. Germline trimming cut 4 bases from V and 6 bases from J; bases unmatched to any gene: 10. The germline V gene has CDR1 LNHDA and CDR2 SQIVND (reference sequence). CDR3 DNA: TGTGCCAGTAGTAGTCCGGGACAGGGTAATCCCGAGCAGTACTTC. Its translation: CASSSPGQGNPEQYF.

The sample holds many counts of this clonotype. The chain joins TRBV9 to TRBJ2-7, with 7 positions matching TRBD2. The germline V gene encodes CDR1 SGDLS and CDR2 YYNGEE. The CDR3 runs 16 residues. V was clipped by 3 bases and J by 4 bases; unmatched bases: 13. The CDR3: CASSASTSADPYEQYF. DNA for the CDR3: TGTGCCAGCAGCGCAAGTACTAGCGCCGATCCTTACGAGCAGTACTTC.

CDR3: CASKMIGGSPLRQTQYF. The CDR3 DNA sequence: TGCGCCAGCAAGATGATCGGCGGGAGTCCATTAAGGCAGACCCAGTACTTC. V and J are TRBV4-1 and TRBJ2-5; 7 bases are a match to TRBD2. The CDR3 extends over 17 amino acids. V lost 7 bases and J lost 6; bases outside the gene matches: 20. The germline gives CDR1 MGHRA, CDR2 YSYEKL.

This chain links TRBV19 with TRBJ1-2; possible D gene TRBD1, 5 bases. The CDR3 has 12 residues. The germline gives CDR1 LNHDA, CDR2 SQIVND (reference sequence). Trimming removed 11 bases from V and 7 bases from J, with 17 bases in between. CDR3 loop: CAARGIHGGYTF. The CDR3 DNA is TGTGCCGCGCGGGGCATTCATGGTGGCTACACCTTC.

The chain couples TRBV15 to TRBJ1-2, with 8 bases lining up with TRBD1. The germline V gene has CDR1 LNHNV and CDR2 YYDKDF (reference sequence). The CDR3 covers 15 residues. The ends lost 6 bases at V and 3 bases at J; junction bases unmatched: 9. Here the CDR3 reads CATSLPGTGDYGYTF. In DNA, the CDR3 is TGTGCCACCAGTCTTCCCGGGACAGGCGACTATGGCTACACCTTC.

The rearrangement links TRBV5-1 to TRBJ2-7; TRBD1 matches at 8 bases. Trimming took 4 bases from V and 2 from J; bases not matched to a gene: 5. Germline values: CDR1 SGHRS, CDR2 YFSETQ. The CDR3 loop spans 14 amino acids. As DNA, the CDR3 is TGCGCCAGCAGCATAGGGGACAGGCCCTACGAGCAGTACTTC. This sequence encodes CASSIGDRPYEQYF.

This clonotype was picked up many times. The chain joins TRBV20-1 to TRBJ2-1, with TRBD2 matching over 9 bases. V lost 6 bases to trimming and J lost 0 bases; unmatched junction nucleotides: 15. This CDR3 region has 18 residues. Germline CDR1 reads DFQATT; CDR2 reads SNEGSKA (reference sequence). The CDR3 spells CSAPSAGGGLSSYNEQFF. CDR3 nucleotides: TGCAGTGCGCCCTCGGCGGGAGGGGGTTTAAGCTCCTACAATGAGCAGTTCTTC.

This chain joins TRBV20-1 and TRBJ2-7; 8 bases fit TRBD2. The CDR3 is made up of 17 amino acids. After removal of 2 bases from V and 7 bases from J, the junction contained 19 bases not matched to a gene. The germline gives CDR1 DFQATT, CDR2 SNEGSKA (reference sequence). CDR3 coding DNA: TGCAGTGCTAGACGGGGGGGCGGGAGAGCCCAATACAATGAGCAGTACTTC. Translation: CSARRGGGRAQYNEQYF.

This chain joins TRBV7-8 and TRBJ2-7; 7 bases are a match to TRBD1. Trimming removed 6 bases from V and 2 bases from J; junction bases left unmatched: 10. The CDR3 is 15 residues long. Germline V CDR1 and CDR2: SGHVS, FQNEAQ. The CDR3 reads CASREGQAETYEQYF. CDR3 coding DNA: TGTGCCAGCAGGGAAGGACAGGCAGAAACCTACGAGCAGTACTTC.

This clonotype was seen a few times. The genes are TRBV24-1 and TRBJ2-7, with 7 bases aligning to TRBD1. The CDR3 contains 16 residues. Germline trimming cut 1 base from V and 3 bases from J; bases unmatched to any gene: 8. CDR1 and CDR2 (germline): KGHDR, SFDVKD. The CDR3 loop is CATSDLGDSGNYEQYF. In DNA, the CDR3 is TGTGCCACCAGTGATTTAGGGGACAGTGGCAACTACGAGCAGTACTTC.

This clonotype has at least ten counts. The chain recombines TRBV19 with TRBJ2-7, with D perhaps TRBD2 (5 bases). Germline V gene data show CDR1 as LNHDA and CDR2 as SQIVND (reference sequence). The CDR3 totals 14 residues. The CDR3 is CPTPPAEGTYEQYF. CDR3 DNA: TGTCCAACCCCGCCAGCCGAGGGTACGTACGAGCAGTACTTC.

The chain links TRBV12-3 or TRBV12-4 to TRBJ2-1; TRBD1 matches at 9 bases. There are 15 residues in the CDR3. With 6 bases clipped from V and 3 bases from J, the junction kept 6 bases outside the gene matches. CDR3 residues: CASRPGTGHYNEQFF. CDR3 bases: TGTGCCAGCAGACCCGGGACAGGGCACTACAATGAGCAGTTCTTC.

V and J are TRBV7-2 and TRBJ2-3, with 9 nucleotides matching TRBD1. The CDR3 totals 18 residues. V dropped 0 bases and J dropped 6; count of bases not matched to a gene: 13. Germline values: CDR1 SGHTA, CDR2 FQGNSA. CDR3 sequence (DNA): TGTGCCAGCAGCTTAGCCCAAGGACAGGGGAGTTGGTATGATACGCAGTATTTT. Translated: CASSLAQGQGSWYDTQYF.

This clonotype came up many times. The chain combines TRBV13 with TRBJ2-1, with TRBD1 matching 10 bases. This CDR3 has 16 residues. The J segment lost 4 bases and the V segment lost 5 bases, leaving 8 bases of the junction unmatched. In germline, CDR1 is PRHDT, CDR2 FYEKMQ (reference sequence). The CDR3 coding sequence is TGTGCCAGCAGCGCCGCCGGGACAGGGGATTACAATGAGCAGTTCTTC. Protein sequence: CASSAAGTGDYNEQFF.

Notes on this clonotype: A much larger clone is a single base away; this may be a read error. The rearrangement uses TRBV27 and TRBJ2-7, with D maybe TRBD2 (6 bases). This CDR3 region has 15 residues. Germline CDR1 MNHEY, CDR2 SMNVEV (reference sequence). The CDR3 reads CASSFGTLDLYEQCF. In DNA form, the CDR3 reads TGTGCCAGCAGTTTCGGGACTCTCGACCTTTACGAGCAGTGCTTC.

The CDR3 bases are TGTGCCAGTAAACAAGGCGGGCCCACTGAAGCTTTCTTT. This codes for CASKQGGPTEAFF. This chain uses TRBV19 with TRBJ1-1, with D unresolved. The CDR3 consists of 13 residues. V lost 7 bases and J 4 bases, leaving 13 bases between the germline ends. CDR1 is LNHDA, CDR2 SQIVND, per germline (reference sequence).

This clonotype was recorded a few times. J is TRBJ2-5 and V is TRBV7-6; the match to TRBD2 covers 8 bases. Germline CDR1 SGHVS, CDR2 FNYEAQ. V lost 5 bases to trimming and J lost 5 bases; unmatched junction nucleotides: 10. The CDR3 contains 15 residues. CDR3 residues: CASSPVYSGTETQYF. Written as DNA, the CDR3 is TGTGCCAGCAGCCCGGTCTATAGCGGGACGGAGACCCAGTACTTC.

There are many counts of this clonotype. CDR3 sequence reads: CSARESSYNEQFF. The DNA for the CDR3 is TGCAGTGCTAGAGAGAGCTCCTACAATGAGCAGTTCTTC. The V gene is TRBV20-1, the J gene TRBJ2-1, with D uncertain. Per germline, CDR1 DFQATT and CDR2 SNEGSKA (reference sequence). The CDR3 sequence is 13 residues long. V lost 0 bases and J lost 0, with 3 bases in between.

The chain is built from TRBV7-2 and TRBJ2-3; no definite D call. In germline, CDR1 is SGHTA, CDR2 FQGNSA. The CDR3 is 15 residues long. Trimming removed 6 bases from V and 11 bases from J, with 24 bases in between. The CDR3 bases are TGTGCCAGCAGTTCTTCCGGGCCAAACTACAATGAGCAGTATTTT. It yields the protein CASSSSGPNYNEQYF.

This clonotype was counted a few times. Sequence at one end of the junction differs from germline and may be a read error. This chain's CDR3 is CAISDENEQFF. The CDR3, as DNA: TGTGCCATCAGTGACGAAAATGAGCAGTTCTTC. The chain carries TRBV6-1 and TRBJ2-1; D is undetermined. Germline V lookup: CDR1 MNHNS, CDR2 SASEGT. The CDR3 loop spans 11 amino acids.

This clonotype was recorded a few times. The genes are TRBV2 and TRBJ1-1; D possibly corresponds to TRBD1 (5 bases). This CDR3 region has 15 residues. CDR1 SNHLY and CDR2 FYNNEI come from the germline V gene. V lost 6 bases, J lost 1 base, and 15 bases lay in between. CDR3 region: CASSQTQATNTEAFF. Here the CDR3 DNA reads TGTGCCAGCAGCCAGACACAGGCCACGAACACTGAAGCTTTCTTT.

The rearrangement links TRBV20-1 to TRBJ2-1; 9 bases map to TRBD2. V was clipped by 4 bases and J by 7 bases; unmatched bases: 8. This CDR3 spans 14 amino acids. CDR1 is DFQATT, CDR2 SNEGSKA, per germline (reference sequence). CDR3 coding DNA: TGCAGTGCTAAGTTTGCGGGGGGGCGTAATGAGCAGTTCTTC. It encodes CSAKFAGGRNEQFF.

The sample holds one count of this clonotype. One end of the junction is discordant with germline, which a read error may explain. This chain connects TRBV7-7 to TRBJ1-2; 10 bases agree with TRBD1. This CDR3 spans 14 amino acids. Germline V gene sequence: CDR1 SSHAT, CDR2 FNYEAQ (reference sequence). The CDR3 is CASSGTGANYGYTF. CDR3 DNA sequence: TGTGCTAGCAGCGGGACAGGGGCCAACTATGGCTACACCTTC.

V and J are TRBV24-1 and TRBJ2-7; 7 bases agree with TRBD2. CDR3 length equals 14 residues. Germline assignment: CDR1 KGHDR and CDR2 SFDVKD. V lost 2 bases to trimming and J lost 7 bases; unmatched junction nucleotides: 7. The CDR3 nucleotides are TGTGCCACCAGTGATTCGCGGGGGACGAATGAGCAGTACTTC. Translation gives CATSDSRGTNEQYF.

This clonotype was picked up many times. This chain links TRBV10-1 with TRBJ2-1; D possibly corresponds to TRBD2 (5 bases). Germline V CDR1 and CDR2: WNHNN, SYGVQD (reference sequence). Deletions cut 0 bases from V and 0 bases from J, with 12 bases between. This CDR3 is built from 17 residues. The CDR3 coding sequence is TGCGCCAGCAGTGAGTCGAAGATAGGGAGCTCCTACAATGAGCAGTTCTTC. It codes for CASSESKIGSSYNEQFF.